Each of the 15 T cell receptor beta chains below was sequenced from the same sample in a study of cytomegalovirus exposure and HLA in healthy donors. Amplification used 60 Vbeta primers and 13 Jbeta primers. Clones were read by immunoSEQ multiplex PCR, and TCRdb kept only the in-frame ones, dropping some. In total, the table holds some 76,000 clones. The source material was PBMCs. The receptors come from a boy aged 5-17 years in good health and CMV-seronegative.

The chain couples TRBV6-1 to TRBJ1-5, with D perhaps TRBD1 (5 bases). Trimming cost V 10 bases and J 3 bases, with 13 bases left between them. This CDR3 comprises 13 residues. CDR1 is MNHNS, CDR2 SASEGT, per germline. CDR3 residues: CAIDDSVNQPQHF. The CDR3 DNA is TGTGCCATCGACGACAGCGTCAATCAGCCCCAGCATTTT.

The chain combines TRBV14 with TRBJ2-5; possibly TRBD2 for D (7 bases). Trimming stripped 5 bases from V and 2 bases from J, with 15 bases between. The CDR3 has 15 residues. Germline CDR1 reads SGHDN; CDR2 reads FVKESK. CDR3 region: CASSLGGTIQETQYF. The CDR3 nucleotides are TGTGCCAGCAGCTTAGGGGGGACTATTCAAGAGACCCAGTACTTC.

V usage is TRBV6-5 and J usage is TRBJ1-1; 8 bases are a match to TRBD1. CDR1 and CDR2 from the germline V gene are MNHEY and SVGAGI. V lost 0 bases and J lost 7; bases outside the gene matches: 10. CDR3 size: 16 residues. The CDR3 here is CASSYSIPTGAVEAFF. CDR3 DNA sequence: TGTGCCAGCAGTTACTCGATTCCGACAGGGGCAGTTGAAGCTTTCTTT.

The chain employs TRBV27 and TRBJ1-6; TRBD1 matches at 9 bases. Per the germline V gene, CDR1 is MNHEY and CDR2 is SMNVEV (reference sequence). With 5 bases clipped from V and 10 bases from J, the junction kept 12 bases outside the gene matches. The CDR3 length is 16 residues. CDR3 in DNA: TGTGCCAGCAGTCTATTCGGGACAGGGAGTGGATCACCCCTCCACTTT. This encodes CASSLFGTGSGSPLHF.

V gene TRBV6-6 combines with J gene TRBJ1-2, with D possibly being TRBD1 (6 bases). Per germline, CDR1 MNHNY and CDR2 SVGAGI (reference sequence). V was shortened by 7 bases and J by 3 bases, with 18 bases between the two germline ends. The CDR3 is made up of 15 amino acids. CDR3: CASTPSGQGHYGYTF. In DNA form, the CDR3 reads TGTGCCAGCACCCCCTCCGGCCAGGGGCACTATGGCTACACCTTC.

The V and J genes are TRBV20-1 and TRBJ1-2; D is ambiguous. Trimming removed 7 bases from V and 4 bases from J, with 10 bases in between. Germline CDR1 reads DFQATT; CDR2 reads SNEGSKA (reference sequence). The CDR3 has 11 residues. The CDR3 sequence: CSVNQAYGYTF. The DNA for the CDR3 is TGCAGTGTCAACCAGGCCTATGGCTACACCTTC.

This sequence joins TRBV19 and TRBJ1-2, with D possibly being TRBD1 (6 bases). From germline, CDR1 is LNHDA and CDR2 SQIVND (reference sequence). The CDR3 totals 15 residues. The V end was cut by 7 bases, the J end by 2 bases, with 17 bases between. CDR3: CASNVQGQMNYGYTF. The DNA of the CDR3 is TGTGCCAGTAACGTACAGGGTCAGATGAACTATGGCTACACCTTC. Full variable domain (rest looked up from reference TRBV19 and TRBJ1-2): DGGITQSPKYLFRKEGQNVTLSCEQNLNHDAMYWYRQDPGQGLRLIYYSQIVNDFQKGDIAEGYSVSREKKESFPLTVTSAQKNPTAFYLCASNVQGQMNYGYTFGSGTRLTVV.

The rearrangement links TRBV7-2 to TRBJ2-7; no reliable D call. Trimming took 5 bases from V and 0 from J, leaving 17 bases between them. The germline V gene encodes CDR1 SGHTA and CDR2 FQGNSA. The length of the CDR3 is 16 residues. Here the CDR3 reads CASSLNGQVSSYEQYF. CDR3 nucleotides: TGTGCCAGCAGCCTGAATGGCCAGGTGAGCTCCTACGAGCAGTACTTC.

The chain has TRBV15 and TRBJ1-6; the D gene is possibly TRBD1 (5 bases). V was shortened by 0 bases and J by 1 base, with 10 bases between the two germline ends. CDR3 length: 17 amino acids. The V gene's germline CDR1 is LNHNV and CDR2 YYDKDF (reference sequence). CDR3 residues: CATSRDYGGSYNSPLHF. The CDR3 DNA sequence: TGTGCCACCAGCAGAGATTATGGGGGGTCCTATAATTCACCCCTCCACTTT.

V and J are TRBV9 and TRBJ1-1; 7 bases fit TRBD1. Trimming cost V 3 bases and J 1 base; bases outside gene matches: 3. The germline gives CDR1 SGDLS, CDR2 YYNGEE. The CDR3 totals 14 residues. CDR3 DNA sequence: TGTGCCAGCAGCGGGGGACAGCCGAACACTGAAGCTTTCTTT. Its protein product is CASSGGQPNTEAFF.

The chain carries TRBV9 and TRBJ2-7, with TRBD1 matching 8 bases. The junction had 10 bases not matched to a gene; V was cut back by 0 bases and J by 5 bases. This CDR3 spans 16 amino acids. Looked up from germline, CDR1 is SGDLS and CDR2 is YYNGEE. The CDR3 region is CASSVEGRQGKDEQYF. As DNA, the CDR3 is TGTGCCAGCAGCGTAGAGGGGAGACAGGGGAAGGACGAGCAGTACTTC.

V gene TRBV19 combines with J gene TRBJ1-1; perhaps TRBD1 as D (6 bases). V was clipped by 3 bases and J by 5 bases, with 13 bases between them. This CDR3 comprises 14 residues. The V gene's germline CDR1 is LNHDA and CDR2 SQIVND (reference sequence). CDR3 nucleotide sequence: TGTGCCAGTAGTATCGGGGTACAGGGAACTGAAGCTTTCTTT. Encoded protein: CASSIGVQGTEAFF.

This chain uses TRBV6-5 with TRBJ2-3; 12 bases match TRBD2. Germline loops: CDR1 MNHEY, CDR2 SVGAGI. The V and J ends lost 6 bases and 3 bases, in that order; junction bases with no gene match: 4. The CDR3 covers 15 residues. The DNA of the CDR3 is TGTGCCAGCAGCCAACTAGCGGGGGGTACAGATACGCAGTATTTT. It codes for CASSQLAGGTDTQYF.

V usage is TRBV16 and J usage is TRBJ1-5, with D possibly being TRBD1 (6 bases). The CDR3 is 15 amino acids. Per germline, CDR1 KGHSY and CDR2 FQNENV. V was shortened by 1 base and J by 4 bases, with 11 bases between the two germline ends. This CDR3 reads CASSQFQGLNQPQHF. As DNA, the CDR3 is TGTGCCAGCAGCCAATTCCAGGGGTTAAATCAGCCCCAGCATTTT.

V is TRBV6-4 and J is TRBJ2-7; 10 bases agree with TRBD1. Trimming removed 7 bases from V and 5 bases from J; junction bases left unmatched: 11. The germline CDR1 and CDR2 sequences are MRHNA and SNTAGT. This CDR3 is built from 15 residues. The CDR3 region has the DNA TGTGCCAGCAATCGAATGGGGACAGGGGCCCACGAGCAGTACTTC. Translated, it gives CASNRMGTGAHEQYF.